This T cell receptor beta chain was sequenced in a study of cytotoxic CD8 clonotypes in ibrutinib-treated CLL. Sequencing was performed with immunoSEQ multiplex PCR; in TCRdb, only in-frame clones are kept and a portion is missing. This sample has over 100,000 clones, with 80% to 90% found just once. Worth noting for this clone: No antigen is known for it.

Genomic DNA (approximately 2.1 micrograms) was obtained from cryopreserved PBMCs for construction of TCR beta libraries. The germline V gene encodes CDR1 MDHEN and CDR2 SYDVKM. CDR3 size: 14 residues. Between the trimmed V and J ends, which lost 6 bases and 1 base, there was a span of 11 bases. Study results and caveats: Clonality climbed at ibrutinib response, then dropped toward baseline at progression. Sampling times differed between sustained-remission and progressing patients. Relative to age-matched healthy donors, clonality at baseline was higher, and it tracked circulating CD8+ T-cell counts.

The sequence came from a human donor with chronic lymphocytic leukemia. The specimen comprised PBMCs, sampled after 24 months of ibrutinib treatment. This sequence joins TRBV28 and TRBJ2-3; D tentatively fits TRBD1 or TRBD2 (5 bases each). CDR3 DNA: TGTGCCAGCAGAAGGGGACGGGGCACAGATACGCAGTATTTT. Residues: CASRRGRGTDTQYF.